The 24 T cell receptor beta chains below were found in one sample sequenced in a study of blood T cell repertoires in COVID-19. Using immunoSEQ multiplex PCR, the repertoire was profiled, and TCRdb retains in-frame clones only, with some absent. The sample has around 64,000 clones; roughly 93% are singletons. Material for sequencing was peripheral blood. The receptor set was obtained from a human donor in a cohort sampled during active COVID-19.

The chain couples TRBV27 to TRBJ2-5; 7 bases are a match to TRBD1. Germline lookup yields CDR1 MNHEY and CDR2 SMNVEV (reference sequence). V lost 5 bases and J lost 3; bases outside the gene matches: 6. This CDR3 spans 14 amino acids. The CDR3 DNA reads as TGTGCCAGCAGTGCCCACAGGGGAGAAGAGACCCAGTACTTC. This gives the protein CASSAHRGEETQYF.

This clone occurred once. The CDR3 reads CASSYLAGTASVEQYF. The CDR3, as DNA: TGTGCCAGCAGTTATCTCGCCGGGACAGCGTCCGTCGAGCAGTACTTC. V gene TRBV6-2 or TRBV6-3 combines with J gene TRBJ2-7; 7 bases match TRBD1. CDR3 length: 16 amino acids. Per germline, CDR1 MNHEY and CDR2 SVGEGT. After removal of 3 bases from V and 6 bases from J, the junction contained 14 bases not matched to a gene.

This clone came up once. V is TRBV6-5 and J is TRBJ1-2; TRBD1 matches at 7 bases. This CDR3 is built from 13 residues. The J segment lost 6 bases and the V segment lost 6 bases, leaving 7 bases of the junction unmatched. CDR1 and CDR2 (germline): MNHEY, SVGAGI. In DNA, the CDR3 is TGTGCCAGCAGCCCAGACAGGGAGGATGGCTACACCTTC. It codes for CASSPDREDGYTF.

The gene calls are TRBV19 and TRBJ2-7; tentatively, D is TRBD2 (5 bases). Trimming pared 4 bases from V and 4 bases from J, leaving 17 bases between. There are 15 residues in the CDR3. Per germline, CDR1 LNHDA and CDR2 SQIVND (reference sequence). CDR3 residues: CASSTQRHGLYEQYF. CDR3 DNA sequence: TGTGCCAGTAGTACTCAGCGGCATGGGCTTTACGAGCAGTACTTC.

The gene calls are TRBV28 and TRBJ2-3, with a tentative D call TRBD1 (5 bases). V was shortened by 7 bases and J by 1 base, with 15 bases between the two germline ends. The CDR3 runs 15 residues. Germline V CDR1 and CDR2: MDHEN, SYDVKM. The CDR3 sequence: CASNLRQSRTDTQYF. The CDR3 bases are TGTGCCAGCAACCTAAGACAGAGCCGCACAGATACGCAGTATTTT.

The gene calls are TRBV28 and TRBJ1-4; D possibly corresponds to TRBD1 (5 bases). CDR3 length equals 16 residues. Trimming took 2 bases from V and 7 from J, leaving 17 bases between them. Germline V gene data show CDR1 as MDHEN and CDR2 as SYDVKM. The CDR3 loop reads CASSLDPPGVSEKLFF. The CDR3 DNA reads as TGTGCCAGCAGTTTAGACCCTCCGGGGGTTAGTGAAAAACTGTTTTTT.

The chain carries TRBV6-5 and TRBJ2-7; 7 nucleotides line up with TRBD2. Per the germline V gene, CDR1 is MNHEY and CDR2 is SVGAGI. The CDR3 spans 15 residues. The junction had 6 bases not matched to a gene; V was cut back by 2 bases and J by 2 bases. CDR3 residues: CASSYATSGTYEQYF. DNA of the CDR3: TGTGCCAGCAGTTACGCTACCAGCGGGACCTACGAGCAGTACTTC.

This sequence joins TRBV20-1 and TRBJ2-7; D remains unclear. Germline-derived CDR1 and CDR2 are DFQATT and SNEGSKA (reference sequence). The CDR3 contains 11 residues. V lost 6 bases and J 2 bases, leaving 8 bases between the germline ends. CDR3 protein: CSALVPYEQYF. The CDR3 DNA reads TGCAGTGCCCTTGTCCCCTACGAGCAGTACTTC.

This clone appeared a few times. This chain links TRBV18 with TRBJ1-5; 8 positions match TRBD1. With 1 base clipped from V and 6 bases from J, the junction kept 5 bases outside the gene matches. Germline lookup yields CDR1 KGHSH and CDR2 LQKENI. The CDR3 contains 15 residues. The CDR3 DNA reads TGTGCCAGCTCACCACTTCCAGGGGGCGGTCAGCCCCAGCATTTT. Translated, it gives CASSPLPGGGQPQHF.

The chain uses TRBV24-1 and TRBJ2-3, with D perhaps matching TRBD2 (6 bases). CDR1 and CDR2 from the germline V gene are KGHDR and SFDVKD. Trimming took 1 base from V and 2 from J, leaving 18 bases between them. The CDR3 extends over 18 amino acids. The CDR3 sequence is CATSDFGGFNPDTDTQYF. The CDR3 DNA reads as TGTGCCACCAGTGATTTTGGGGGGTTTAATCCAGACACAGATACGCAGTATTTT.

The V and J genes are TRBV2 and TRBJ2-7; no reliable D call. The V gene lost 8 bases and the J gene lost 2 bases, with 13 bases spanning the gap. This CDR3 has 13 amino acids. Germline lookup yields CDR1 SNHLY and CDR2 FYNNEI. The CDR3 nucleotides read TGTGCCAGCGGTTCTGCGGATACCTACGAGCAGTACTTC. The encoded protein is CASGSADTYEQYF.

V is TRBV4-3 and J is TRBJ1-3, with a possible D match to TRBD1 (5 bases). The CDR3 runs to 16 residues. Trimming stripped 1 base from V and 1 base from J, with 11 bases between. CDR1 is LGHNA and CDR2 is YSLEER in the germline V gene. The CDR3, as DNA: TGCGCCAGCAGCCAAGCCGGGGGATGGTCTGGAAACACCATATATTTT. Amino acid sequence: CASSQAGGWSGNTIYF.

The chain couples TRBV6-6 to TRBJ2-3, with TRBD1 matching over 10 bases. This CDR3 region has 21 residues. The ends lost 6 bases at V and 0 bases at J; junction bases unmatched: 21. Germline assignment: CDR1 MNHNY and CDR2 SVGAGI (reference sequence). The DNA for the CDR3 is TGTGCCAGCAGCCCCCGGGGGACAGGGGTGTACAGCGGGTCGAGCACAGATACGCAGTATTTT. Protein sequence: CASSPRGTGVYSGSSTDTQYF.

A word on this clone: Other DNA sequences in this specimen translate into the identical CDR3. V gene TRBV5-1 combines with J gene TRBJ1-6; 7 nucleotides line up with TRBD1. Germline CDR1 is SGHRS and CDR2 is YFSETQ. The CDR3 length is 14 residues. With V trimmed by 0 bases and J by 9 bases, 3 bases remained unmatched. Here the CDR3 DNA reads TGCGCCAGCAGCTTGGACAGGGGCGGTTCACCCCTCCACTTT. Translating it yields CASSLDRGGSPLHF.

The chain uses TRBV4-3 and TRBJ2-1, with TRBD2 matching over 10 bases. The V segment lost 0 bases and the J segment 3 bases; nucleotides outside the gene matches: 2. CDR3 size: 16 residues. Per the germline V gene, CDR1 is LGHNA and CDR2 is YSLEER. CDR3 in amino acids: CASSQERTSGYNEQFF. CDR3 DNA sequence: TGCGCCAGCAGCCAAGAAAGGACTAGCGGCTACAATGAGCAGTTCTTC.

This rearrangement joins TRBV7-2 to TRBJ2-3; 8 nucleotides match TRBD2. CDR3 size: 16 residues. V lost 7 bases to trimming and J lost 0 bases; unmatched junction nucleotides: 9. The germline V gene encodes CDR1 SGHTA and CDR2 FQGNSA. The CDR3 nucleotides read TGTGCCAGCAAACCGGGGGCGGGAGGTAGCACAGATACGCAGTATTTT. Translating gives CASKPGAGGSTDTQYF. The whole variable domain, filled in from reference TRBV7-2 and TRBJ2-3, reads GAGVSQSPSNKVTEKGKDVELRCDPISGHTALYWYRQSLGQGLEFLIYFQGNSAPDKSGLPSDRFSAERTGGSVSTLTIQRTQQEDSAVYLCASKPGAGGSTDTQYFGPGTRLTVL.

V is TRBV6-2 or TRBV6-3 and J is TRBJ2-1; weak D call: TRBD1 (5 bases). V shed 2 bases and J shed 10 bases, with 12 bases lying between them. This CDR3 comprises 13 residues. The germline V gene encodes CDR1 MNHEY and CDR2 SVGEGT. The CDR3 loop is CASSYGETDEQFF. The CDR3 region has the DNA TGTGCCAGCAGTTACGGTGAGACAGACGAGCAGTTCTTC.

This rearrangement joins TRBV14 to TRBJ2-6, with a weak D call TRBD1 (6 bases). The CDR3 spans 17 residues. Between the trimmed V and J ends, which lost 3 bases and 2 bases, there was a span of 14 bases. Germline V gene sequence: CDR1 SGHDN, CDR2 FVKESK. CDR3 amino acids: CASSHRVGGAGANVLTF. CDR3 nucleotide sequence: TGTGCCAGCAGCCATAGAGTAGGGGGTGCTGGGGCCAACGTCCTGACTTTC. The whole variable domain, remainder taken from reference TRBV14 and TRBJ2-6, is EAGVTQFPSHSVIEKGQTVTLRCDPISGHDNLYWYRRVMGKEIKFLLHFVKESKQDESGMPNNRFLAERTGGTYSTLKVQPAELEDSGVYFCASSHRVGGAGANVLTFGAGSRLTVL.

The J gene is TRBJ2-1, the V gene TRBV7-3; a weak D match, TRBD2 (5 bases). This CDR3 is 16 amino acids long. V gave up 0 bases and J gave up 6 bases, with 15 bases separating them. Germline-derived CDR1 and CDR2 are SGHTA and FQGTGA. The CDR3 DNA reads TGTGCCAGCAGCTTAACTTTTGGGTCCCGGGGCAATGAGCAGTTCTTC. It translates to CASSLTFGSRGNEQFF.

J is TRBJ1-6 and V is TRBV2; TRBD1 agrees at 8 bases. This CDR3 is built from 14 residues. The germline V gene encodes CDR1 SNHLY and CDR2 FYNNEI. The trim removed 7 bases at V and 10 bases at J, leaving 9 bases unmatched. CDR3 in DNA: TGTGCCAGCACTACCACAGGGGGAGGCTCACCCCTCCACTTT. Amino acids: CASTTTGGGSPLHF.

CDR3 region: CASSVNIGSSYEQYF. The CDR3 nucleotides read TGTGCCAGCAGCGTAAACATCGGGAGCTCCTACGAGCAGTACTTC. This chain links TRBV9 with TRBJ2-7; tentative D call: TRBD2 (6 bases). Per the germline V gene, CDR1 is SGDLS and CDR2 is YYNGEE. The CDR3 loop spans 15 amino acids. V was clipped by 1 base and J by 0 bases, with 11 bases between them. The variable domain in full, with the rest retrieved from reference TRBV9 and TRBJ2-7, is DSGVTQTPKHLITATGQRVTLRCSPRSGDLSVYWYQQSLDQGLQFLIQYYNGEERAKGNILERFSAQQFPDLHSELNLSSLELGDSALYFCASSVNIGSSYEQYFGPGTRLTVT.

Concerning this clone itself: Other DNA sequences in the same sample also yield this CDR3. The chain carries TRBV5-1 and TRBJ1-2; D remains ambiguous. Per the germline V gene, CDR1 is SGHRS and CDR2 is YFSETQ. The CDR3 sequence is 18 residues long. Trimming removed 5 bases at V and 0 bases at J, with 23 bases between. The DNA for the CDR3 is TGCGCCAGCAGTGAGGGATCGGCCGTGGGAGGAGCTAACTATGGCTACACCTTC. This gives the protein CASSEGSAVGGANYGYTF.

V and J are TRBV28 and TRBJ2-5; 7 bases are shared with TRBD2. Germline CDR1 reads MDHEN; CDR2 reads SYDVKM. The CDR3 consists of 14 residues. The V gene end was trimmed by 2 bases and the J gene end by 6 bases; junction bases not matched to a gene: 6. The CDR3 is CASSLAGVGQTQYF. The CDR3 coding sequence is TGTGCCAGCAGTTTAGCGGGAGTCGGACAGACCCAGTACTTC.

The rearrangement uses TRBV4-2 and TRBJ2-1, with a possible D match to TRBD1 (7 bases). In germline, CDR1 is LGHNA, CDR2 YNFKEQ. The V gene lost 8 bases and the J gene lost 8 bases, with 22 bases spanning the gap. This CDR3 contains 15 residues. The DNA for the CDR3 is TGTGCCAGCCGAGGGGATGGCAGGGGGGTATATGAGCAGTTCTTC. Translation: CASRGDGRGVYEQFF.